The present T cell receptor beta chain was sequenced within a study of shared clonotypes between healthy human individuals. Study summary: Plates per donor: three CD4 naive, three CD4 memory, two CD8 naive, one CD8 memory.

Terminally differentiated effector memory CD45RA+ cells were excluded from the naive CD8 cells, which were CD45RO-negative and positively selected for CCR7. Generated by immunoSEQ multiplex PCR, the TCRdb table keeps only in-frame clones and is missing some. The sample lists about 2.1 million clones, about 94% occurring once. The J segment lost 4 bases and the V segment lost 3 bases, leaving 13 bases of the junction unmatched. Germline CDR1 reads SGDLS; CDR2 reads YYNGEE. The CDR3 length is 16 residues. The chain recombines TRBV9 with TRBJ2-7, with 7 bases identical to TRBD1. This TCR was recovered from a man between 18 and 35 years old in good health. Some clones in this sample may be carry-over from other donors' samples. The sequencing input was naive CD8+ T cells from PBMCs. The CDR3 DNA sequence: TGTGCCAGCAGCGCGAGATGGGACAGCTCGAGATACGAGCAGTACTTC. Translated, it gives CASSARWDSSRYEQYF.